This T cell receptor beta chain came from a study of T cell changes during pregnancy in multiple sclerosis. Assay: immunoSEQ multiplex PCR; the TCRdb copy retains only in-frame clones and omits some. The table shows about 49,000 clones, with 90% occurring only once. This sample comprised peripheral blood, obtained after pregnancy. The source is a female donor in good health, enrolled as a control in a pregnancy study.

The CDR3 coding sequence is TGTGCCAGCAGCGTAGGAGGGTCTCACTATGGCTACACCTTC. Encoded protein: CASSVGGSHYGYTF. The chain carries TRBV9 and TRBJ1-2; D gene unclear. CDR1 SGDLS and CDR2 YYNGEE come from the germline V gene. The ends were cut back, 0 bases at V and 3 bases at J, with 9 bases in the middle. The CDR3 is 14 residues long.